This T cell receptor (beta chain) stems from a study of shared clonotypes between healthy human individuals. Germline V gene lookup returns CDR1 SQVTM and CDR2 ANQGSEA. V was pared by 5 bases and J by 0 bases, with 6 bases of the junction left unmatched. This CDR3 is 15 amino acids long. Repertoires were generated with immunoSEQ multiplex PCR, while TCRdb's copy carries only in-frame clones and drops some. The data contain 450,000 or so clones, 70% to 80% of them singletons. This sequence was found in a woman in her 40s in good health. Some clones in this sample may be carry-over from other donors' samples. Sequenced material: PBMCs. This chain connects TRBV29-1 to TRBJ2-1; 8 positions agree with TRBD2. CDR3 residues: CSVYSGTSSYNEQFF. The CDR3, as DNA: TGCAGCGTTTATAGCGGGACGAGCTCCTACAATGAGCAGTTCTTC.